Following are 28 T cell receptor beta chains from one sample sequenced in a study of blood T cell repertoires in COVID-19. Clones were sequenced by immunoSEQ multiplex PCR, and TCRdb holds only the in-frame ones, with some missing. The table records 100,000 to 150,000 clones, roughly 88% of them present only once. Sequencing input: peripheral blood. The receptors come from a man aged 40-50 years with acute or convalescent COVID-19.

The chain combines TRBV12-3 or TRBV12-4 with TRBJ1-3; no clear D gene. The CDR3 has 13 residues. V was cut by 3 bases and J by 8 bases, with 11 bases left in between. The CDR3 reads CASSFNRVDTIYF. CDR3 bases: TGTGCCAGCAGTTTTAATCGGGTTGACACCATATATTTT.

The chain employs TRBV19 and TRBJ1-6, with TRBD1 matching over 8 bases. The CDR3 is 16 amino acids. The ends lost 6 bases at V and 2 bases at J; junction bases unmatched: 6. Germline assignment: CDR1 LNHDA and CDR2 SQIVND (reference sequence). The CDR3 sequence is CASRPGQETYNSPLHF. CDR3 coding DNA: TGTGCCAGTAGACCGGGACAGGAGACCTATAATTCACCCCTCCACTTT.

This sequence joins TRBV12-3 or TRBV12-4 and TRBJ2-7; the D gene is possibly TRBD2 (6 bases). V gave up 4 bases and J gave up 6 bases, with 13 bases separating them. CDR3 length: 13 amino acids. The CDR3 is CASSSGLIREQYF. In DNA form, the CDR3 reads TGTGCCAGCAGTTCCGGACTAATCCGCGAGCAGTACTTC.

The chain combines TRBV12-5 with TRBJ1-3; possible D gene TRBD1, 6 bases. Deletions cut 5 bases from V and 2 bases from J, with 22 bases between. The length of the CDR3 is 18 residues. Germline assignment: CDR1 LGHNT and CDR2 FRNRAP. This CDR3 is CASGLLIHRDPPGNTIYF. The CDR3 DNA reads as TGTGCTAGTGGTCTACTGATCCACAGGGATCCCCCTGGAAACACCATATATTTT. Full variable domain (rest looked up from reference TRBV12-5 and TRBJ1-3): DARVTQTPRHKVTEMGQEVTMRCQPILGHNTVFWYRQTMMQGLELLAYFRNRAPLDDSGMPKDRFSAEMPDATLATLKIQPSEPRDSAVYFCASGLLIHRDPPGNTIYFGEGSWLTVV.

V usage is TRBV20-1 and J usage is TRBJ2-1, with TRBD1 identical over 8 bases. The junction had 4 bases not matched to a gene; V was cut back by 3 bases and J by 0 bases. Germline CDR1 DFQATT, CDR2 SNEGSKA (reference sequence). The CDR3 loop spans 15 amino acids. In DNA, the CDR3 is TGCAGTGCTAGTAGGACAGGGATCTCCTACAATGAGCAGTTCTTC. Its translation is CSASRTGISYNEQFF.

The chain uses TRBV7-3 and TRBJ2-1, with 7 nucleotides matching TRBD2. V shed 5 bases, J shed 7 bases, and the junction held 8 bases outside the gene matches. The CDR3 spans 14 residues. The V gene's germline CDR1 is SGHTA and CDR2 FQGTGA. The CDR3 DNA reads TGTGCCAGCAGCCTCGAGGCTAGCGGAAATGAGCAGTTCTTC. Residues: CASSLEASGNEQFF.

This chain joins TRBV4-2 and TRBJ1-2; D is unresolved. V lost 0 bases to trimming and J lost 3 bases, with 11 bases between them. CDR1 and CDR2 from the germline V gene are LGHNA and YNFKEQ. The CDR3 contains 15 residues. CDR3 bases: TGTGCCAGCAGCCAAGAGACGGGCGGGGACTATGGCTACACCTTC. This translates into CASSQETGGDYGYTF.

The V gene is TRBV19, the J gene TRBJ1-2, with D uncertain. The CDR3 is made up of 11 amino acids. Trimming removed 8 bases at V and 4 bases at J, with 8 bases between. The germline CDR1 and CDR2 sequences are LNHDA and SQIVND (reference sequence). The CDR3 here is CASAGFYGYTF. In DNA, the CDR3 is TGTGCCAGTGCCGGGTTCTATGGCTACACCTTC. The full variable domain, with the rest looked up from reference TRBV19 and TRBJ1-2, is DGGITQSPKYLFRKEGQNVTLSCEQNLNHDAMYWYRQDPGQGLRLIYYSQIVNDFQKGDIAEGYSVSREKKESFPLTVTSAQKNPTAFYLCASAGFYGYTFGSGTRLTVV.

The chain couples TRBV15 to TRBJ1-1; D is undetermined. The CDR3 spans 15 residues. The germline CDR1 and CDR2 sequences are LNHNV and YYDKDF (reference sequence). The V and J ends lost 5 bases and 0 bases respectively, with 13 bases between them. The CDR3 sequence: CATSGSRNMNTEAFF. In nucleotides, the CDR3 is TGTGCCACCAGCGGTAGCCGGAACATGAACACTGAAGCTTTCTTT.

V is TRBV7-8 and J is TRBJ1-1, with D hard to call. Trimming took off 7 bases at V and 1 base at J, with 13 bases between the two ends. The CDR3 is 14 amino acids. Germline CDR1 SGHVS, CDR2 FQNEAQ. This CDR3 reads CASTTEEGNTEAFF. CDR3 in DNA: TGTGCCAGCACCACCGAGGAGGGGAACACTGAAGCTTTCTTT. The full variable domain, its missing parts supplied by reference TRBV7-8 and TRBJ1-1, is GAGVSQSPRYKVAKRGQDVALRCDPISGHVSLFWYQQALGQGPEFLTYFQNEAQLDKSGLPSDRFFAERPEGSVSTLKIQRTQQEDSAVYLCASTTEEGNTEAFFGQGTRLTVV.

The chain links TRBV6-2 or TRBV6-3 to TRBJ2-5, with D maybe TRBD1 (6 bases). CDR1 MNHEY and CDR2 SVGEGT come from the germline V gene. The CDR3 extends over 15 amino acids. Trimming took 5 bases from V and 4 from J, leaving 17 bases between them. The CDR3 DNA reads as TGTGCCAGCAGTCAGATCAGGGGTGAGGGAGAGACCCAGTACTTC. Translation: CASSQIRGEGETQYF.

This chain connects TRBV5-1 to TRBJ2-7, with D unresolved. Germline values: CDR1 SGHRS, CDR2 YFSETQ. V lost 5 bases, J lost 0 bases, and 15 bases lay in between. This CDR3 spans 15 amino acids. CDR3 residues: CASSFSPDTSYEQYF. The CDR3 DNA reads TGCGCCAGCAGTTTCAGCCCTGACACCTCCTACGAGCAGTACTTC.

The chain couples TRBV2 to TRBJ1-1, with 8 bases fitting TRBD1. This CDR3 is 13 amino acids long. Per germline, CDR1 SNHLY and CDR2 FYNNEI. The V and J ends lost 11 bases and 5 bases, in that order; junction bases with no gene match: 10. The DNA of the CDR3 is TGTGCCGGACAAACAGGGGGGAATACTGAAGCTTTCTTT. Amino acid sequence: CAGQTGGNTEAFF. Full variable domain (remainder filled in from reference TRBV2 and TRBJ1-1): EPEVTQTPSHQVTQMGQEVILRCVPISNHLYFYWYRQILGQKVEFLVSFYNNEISEKSEIFDDQFSVERPDGSNFTLKIRSTKLEDSAMYFCAGQTGGNTEAFFGQGTRLTVV.

The chain uses TRBV7-2 and TRBJ1-2, with D possibly TRBD1 on 5 matching bases. CDR1 SGHTA and CDR2 FQGNSA come from the germline V gene. V was shortened by 5 bases and J by 2 bases, with 15 bases between the two germline ends. This CDR3 is built from 15 residues. The CDR3 reads CASSPVRADNYGYTF. CDR3 sequence (DNA): TGTGCCAGCAGCCCAGTCAGGGCAGACAACTATGGCTACACCTTC.

This rearrangement joins TRBV20-1 to TRBJ2-7, with TRBD2 as a possible D gene (6 bases). Trimming cost V 3 bases and J 4 bases, with 7 bases left between them. The germline V gene encodes CDR1 DFQATT and CDR2 SNEGSKA (reference sequence). This CDR3 is 11 amino acids long. The CDR3 is CSASREYEQYF. The CDR3, as DNA: TGCAGTGCTAGCCGGGAGTACGAGCAGTACTTC.

The chain employs TRBV19 and TRBJ1-5, with a tentative D call TRBD1 (5 bases). Trimming shortened V by 8 bases and J by 3 bases, and 20 bases separated the two germline ends. Germline V gives CDR1 LNHDA, CDR2 SQIVND (reference sequence). The CDR3 contains 16 residues. CDR3 residues: CASGDVRRGLNQPQHF. DNA of the CDR3: TGTGCCAGTGGGGACGTTAGGAGGGGCCTCAATCAGCCCCAGCATTTT.

The chain couples TRBV6-2 or TRBV6-3 to TRBJ1-5; D is unclear. V lost 2 bases and J lost 5, with 16 bases in between. The CDR3 sequence is 16 residues long. CDR1 is MNHEY, CDR2 SVGEGT, per germline. The CDR3 loop is CASSYGLPGMDQPQHF. The CDR3 DNA follows: TGTGCCAGCAGTTACGGACTTCCAGGAATGGATCAGCCCCAGCATTTT.

V usage is TRBV3-1 (or the pseudogene TRBV3-2) and J usage is TRBJ2-2; unclear D gene. Germline loops: CDR1 LGHDT, CDR2 YNNKEL (reference sequence). The V end was cut by 5 bases, the J end by 3 bases, with 4 bases between. The length of the CDR3 is 12 residues. The CDR3 nucleotides read TGTGCCAGCAGCTATTACACCGGGGAGCTGTTTTTT. As protein: CASSYYTGELFF.

V usage is TRBV19 and J usage is TRBJ1-3; 10 nucleotides align to TRBD1. This CDR3 region has 14 residues. The germline V gene has CDR1 LNHDA and CDR2 SQIVND (reference sequence). Trimming removed 10 bases from V and 7 bases from J; junction bases left unmatched: 10. CDR3 DNA: TGTGCCACCGGTCCCGGGACAGGGGTGAACACCATATATTTT. Translating it yields CATGPGTGVNTIYF.

The chain is built from TRBV6-5 and TRBJ1-2; 7 nucleotides match TRBD1. The J segment lost 3 bases and the V segment lost 5 bases, leaving 6 bases of the junction unmatched. CDR1 and CDR2 (germline): MNHEY, SVGAGI. The CDR3 loop spans 14 amino acids. CDR3 DNA sequence: TGTGCCAGCAGTACCAGGGGGACCGACTATGGCTACACCTTC. This codes for CASSTRGTDYGYTF.

This chain uses TRBV5-6 with TRBJ1-5, with D possibly matching TRBD1 (6 bases). Trimming removed 4 bases from V and 6 bases from J, with 11 bases in between. Germline assignment: CDR1 SGHDT and CDR2 YYEEEE. This CDR3 region has 13 residues. CDR3 DNA: TGTGCCAGCAGCATCGCAGGGGTTCAGCCCCAGCATTTT. This gives the protein CASSIAGVQPQHF. Looking up the rest from reference TRBV5-6 and TRBJ1-5 gives the full variable domain: DAGVTQSPTHLIKTRGQQVTLRCSPKSGHDTVSWYQQALGQGPQFIFQYYEEEERQRGNFPDRFSGHQFPNYSSELNVNALLLGDSALYLCASSIAGVQPQHFGDGTRLSIL.

The chain carries TRBV18 and TRBJ2-7; D is possibly TRBD1 (5 bases). V was cut by 2 bases and J by 3 bases, with 20 bases left in between. The CDR3 consists of 17 residues. Germline values: CDR1 KGHSH, CDR2 LQKENI. The CDR3 reads CASSPGLEAGSSYEQYF. The CDR3 bases are TGTGCCAGCTCACCAGGATTAGAGGCAGGGTCTAGCTACGAGCAGTACTTC.

V gene TRBV27 combines with J gene TRBJ2-7, with D possibly being TRBD1 (6 bases). The CDR3 loop spans 14 amino acids. Germline CDR1 is MNHEY and CDR2 is SMNVEV (reference sequence). Between the trimmed V and J ends, which lost 3 bases and 2 bases, there was a span of 11 bases. The CDR3 DNA sequence: TGTGCCAGCAGTTTGGTAGGGGACACCTACGAGCAGTACTTC. It is translated as CASSLVGDTYEQYF.

This chain uses TRBV19 with TRBJ1-1, with D possibly being TRBD1 (6 bases). Germline V gene lookup returns CDR1 LNHDA and CDR2 SQIVND (reference sequence). The CDR3 is made up of 13 amino acids. The V end was cut by 8 bases, the J end by 3 bases, with 13 bases between. The CDR3 bases are TGTGCCAGTTCCGCACAGGGCGACACTGAAGCTTTCTTT. It translates to CASSAQGDTEAFF.

This chain joins TRBV5-1 and TRBJ1-4, with D uncertain. Trimming removed 2 bases from V and 8 bases from J, with 16 bases in between. The CDR3 is made up of 15 amino acids. CDR1 is SGHRS and CDR2 is YFSETQ in the germline V gene. The CDR3 spells CASSFGVGSKEKLFF. The CDR3, as DNA: TGCGCCAGCAGCTTCGGGGTTGGTTCGAAAGAAAAACTGTTTTTT.

V usage is TRBV9 and J usage is TRBJ2-5, with a possible D match to TRBD2 (6 bases). Germline-derived CDR1 and CDR2 are SGDLS and YYNGEE. The CDR3 length is 15 residues. Trimming shortened V by 0 bases and J by 1 base, and 10 bases separated the two germline ends. The CDR3 loop reads CASSVGGDSQETQYF. For the CDR3, the DNA is TGTGCCAGCAGCGTAGGGGGGGACTCCCAAGAGACCCAGTACTTC.

V usage is TRBV6-2 or TRBV6-3 and J usage is TRBJ2-3; TRBD2 aligns across 7 bases. CDR1 and CDR2 (germline): MNHEY, SVGEGT. The CDR3 loop spans 16 amino acids. The junction had 12 bases not matched to a gene; V was cut back by 4 bases and J by 5 bases. Written as DNA, the CDR3 is TGTGCCAGCAGTTTGCGGCGGGGGTCATGGGGAGATACGCAGTATTTT. Translated, it gives CASSLRRGSWGDTQYF.

This clone was seen a few times. The chain links TRBV15 to TRBJ1-4, with 10 bases fitting TRBD1. J gave up 5 bases and V 0 bases, and 0 bases lay outside the gene matches. The germline V gene has CDR1 LNHNV and CDR2 YYDKDF (reference sequence). This CDR3 comprises 15 residues. CDR3 nucleotides: TGTGCCACCAGCAGAGAGGGACAGGGGAATGAAAAACTGTTTTTT. This gives the protein CATSREGQGNEKLFF.